These T cell receptor beta chains were read from a single sample in a study of blood T cell repertoires in COVID-19. TCRdb's copy holds only in-frame clones and misses some; the assay was immunoSEQ multiplex PCR. The data hold some 200,000 clones, with roughly four fifths observed a single time. Sequencing was carried out using peripheral blood. The receptors derive from a woman in her thirties or forties with COVID-19, enrolled during active disease. Each CDR3 is given with its conserved first and last residue. Fields, in order: J gene, V gene, D gene, clone size, CDR3 DNA, CDR3 protein. A D gene is named only where the DNA matches it firmly. Clone sizes are given selectively: once, few, many, or a class where the clone is expanded.

TRBJ1-2,TRBV5-1,TRBD1,once,TGCGCCAGCAGCCCTGCTCCGGGACAGAGAATGTATGGCTACACCTTC,CASSPAPGQRMYGYTF
TRBJ2-1,TRBV11-2,TRBD1,-,TGTGCCAGCAGGGGGGACAGGAGCTCCTACAATGAGCAGTTCTTC,CASRGDRSSYNEQFF
TRBJ2-3,TRBV5-4,TRBD2,once,TGTGCCAGCAGCTTGAATGGCGGGAGTCTGAATACGCAGTATTTT,CASSLNGGSLNTQYF
TRBJ2-3,TRBV11-2,-,-,TGTGCCAGCAGCTTTCGGAGCACAGATACGCAGTATTTT,CASSFRSTDTQYF
TRBJ2-7,TRBV28,-,-,TGTGCCAGCAGTTTCACAGCCTTGACGGGGGAGCAGTACTTC,CASSFTALTGEQYF
TRBJ1-1,TRBV5-1,TRBD1,few,TGCGCCAGCAGCTTGACAGGGGAATTCACTGAAGCTTTCTTT,CASSLTGEFTEAFF
TRBJ2-3,TRBV11-2,-,once,TGTGCCAGCAGCTTAGCAGGGCCAGATACGCAGTATTTT,CASSLAGPDTQYF
TRBJ2-2,TRBV15,-,-,TGTGCCACCAGCAGAGATCCGGAGGCGGGGGAGCTGTTTTTT,CATSRDPEAGELFF
TRBJ1-2,TRBV30,-,-,TGTGCCTGGACCTACGGGAATACTAACTATGGCTACACCTTC,CAWTYGNTNYGYTF
TRBJ1-4,TRBV19,TRBD1,-,TGTGCCAGTAGCCCGACAGGGGGCATTGAAAAACTGTTTTTT,CASSPTGGIEKLFF
TRBJ1-5,TRBV10-3,-,-,TGTGCCATCAGTGAGTCAAGTCTAGGGGTTCAGCCCCAGCATTTT,CAISESSLGVQPQHF
TRBJ2-1,TRBV7-8,TRBD1,-,TGTGCCAGCAGCAGGGACAGCCGACCTCCTTCCTACAATGAGCAGTTCTTC,CASSRDSRPPSYNEQFF
TRBJ2-3,TRBV5-4,TRBD2,-,TGTGCCAGCTCAGCGGGGGGGCACGGCGTCGCAGATACGCAGTATTTT,CASSAGGHGVADTQYF
TRBJ2-1,TRBV18,-,-,TGTGCCAGCTCACCACCCCCAGGGGATTTTGGTGAGCAGTTCTTC,CASSPPPGDFGEQFF
TRBJ2-3,TRBV27,TRBD2,-,TGTGCCAGCACTATGGCGGGAGAGGGATTAGATACGCAGTATTTT,CASTMAGEGLDTQYF
TRBJ1-2,TRBV27,-,-,TGTGCCAGCAGGTCCGGAAGTGGGAGAGTGGGGTCGGGCTACACCTTC,CASRSGSGRVGSGYTF
TRBJ2-1,TRBV15,TRBD2,-,TGTGCCACCAGCATAAGAAAGACTAGCGGGGGGGCCGAGCAGTTCTTC,CATSIRKTSGGAEQFF
TRBJ2-1,TRBV19,TRBD2,-,TGTGCCAGTAGTCAGACTAGCTCGTCGTACAATGAGCAGTTCTTC,CASSQTSSSYNEQFF
TRBJ1-1,TRBV10-2,-,-,TGCGCCAGCAGAGAGGGGCGGGGAGCTTTCTTT,CASREGRGAFF
TRBJ2-1,TRBV5-4,-,-,TGTGCCAGCGCCCCCGGGGGATCCGAGGGTTACAATGAGCAGTTCTTC,CASAPGGSEGYNEQFF
TRBJ2-3,TRBV28,-,-,TGTGCCAGCAAATACGGGTCCACAGATACGCAGTATTTT,CASKYGSTDTQYF
TRBJ2-1,TRBV7-6,TRBD1,-,TGTGCCAGCAGCTCGACCGACAGGGGGGGTTTAGTCAATGAGCAGTTCTTC,CASSSTDRGGLVNEQFF
TRBJ2-2,TRBV29-1,-,few,TGCAGCGTTGCTACCGATCCCCGAATCACCGGGGAGCTGTTTTTT,CSVATDPRITGELFF
TRBJ2-1,TRBV7-8,TRBD2,-,TGTGCCAGCAGCTTGACTAGCGGGACCCTCTACAATGAGCAGTTCTTC,CASSLTSGTLYNEQFF
TRBJ1-4,TRBV7-2,TRBD1,-,TGTGCCAGCAGCATATCCGGGACAGGGATGGAAAAACTGTTTTTT,CASSISGTGMEKLFF
TRBJ2-7,TRBV3-1/TRBV3-2,TRBD2,-,TGTGCCAGCAGCCAAGGACTAGCGGGAGCAATCTACGAGCAGTACTTC,CASSQGLAGAIYEQYF
TRBJ1-4,TRBV15,-,-,TGTGCCACCAGGGATGACACATCTAATGAAAAACTGTTTTTT,CATRDDTSNEKLFF